The T cell receptor (beta chain) described here comes from a study of blood T cells in healthy people across ages. Overall study results and limits: Calculation of diversity from one million T cells yielded estimates considered to be underestimates.

The second PCR ran roughly 7 to 12 cycles with a sample-barcoded 5' primer and J-beta primers. The yield of each sample was at least 2.5 million CDR3-containing paired-end reads. TCRdb reprocessed the 5' RACE reads via MiXCR and lists one record per CDR3 protein. Here the sample spans 700,000 to 900,000 distinct CDR3 sequences, approximately 53% being singletons. For this clonotype: Its matching antigen is unknown.

V was pared by 5 bases and J by 5 bases, with 19 bases between. Germline V gives CDR1 SNHLY, CDR2 FYNNEI. This CDR3 contains 16 residues. The chain combines TRBV2 with TRBJ2-1, with D perhaps matching TRBD1 (6 bases). What was sequenced was blood. The receptor's source is a man of 80 years or more in good health. The CDR3 DNA reads TGTGCCAGCAGTACTGGACCTAACGAGGGGGACAATGAGCAGTTCTTC. It codes for CASSTGPNEGDNEQFF.